This T cell receptor beta chain was recorded in a study of blood T cell repertoires in COVID-19. Study overall: Sample material is recorded as cDNA or gDNA derived from T cells, B-cell-depleted T cells, or PBMCs.

Sequencing used immunoSEQ multiplex PCR; TCRdb keeps in-frame clones, though not all of them. The profile shows 130,000 to 150,000 clones, around 82% of them singletons. This clone was picked up one time. This CDR3 comprises 14 residues. Looked up from germline, CDR1 is SGDLS and CDR2 is YYNGEE. V gave up 0 bases and J gave up 5 bases, with 11 bases separating them. J is TRBJ2-5 and V is TRBV9; perhaps TRBD1 as D (5 bases). Sequenced material: PBMCs or T cells enriched from blood (not recorded which). This sequence was found in a man aged 35 to 55 with acute COVID-19. DNA of the CDR3: TGTGCCAGCAGCGTAGAGGGCAGGGTGGAGACCCAGTACTTC. Amino acid sequence: CASSVEGRVETQYF. The full variable domain, in which reference TRBV9 and TRBJ2-5 provide the parts outside the CDR3, is DSGVTQTPKHLITATGQRVTLRCSPRSGDLSVYWYQQSLDQGLQFLIQYYNGEERAKGNILERFSAQQFPDLHSELNLSSLELGDSALYFCASSVEGRVETQYFGPGTRLLVL.